The source of this TCR beta chain is a study of blood T cell repertoires in COVID-19. Study-wide context: Sources were T cells, B-cell-depleted T cells, or PBMCs; the material itself was cDNA or gDNA.

A few counts support this clone. Germline V lookup: CDR1 SGHRS, CDR2 YFSETQ. The CDR3 is 14 amino acids. V dropped 4 bases and J dropped 11; count of bases not matched to a gene: 8. Methods used by the authors: Amplified reference gene primers provided the basis for estimating nucleated cell counts. Measured with immunoSEQ multiplex PCR; TCRdb has only the in-frame clones, and not every one. The V and J calls and clone size were taken over from that table, and D and trimming were inferred from the DNA. This table has about 410,000 clones, more than 80% appearing once. Sequencing was done on a sample of peripheral blood. The receptor's source is a woman younger than 45 with active or convalescent COVID-19. The chain carries TRBV5-1 and TRBJ1-4, with 10 positions matching TRBD1. CDR3 loop: CASSLDRGRGKLFF. The CDR3 DNA is TGCGCCAGCAGCCTAGACAGGGGGCGAGGGAAACTGTTTTTT.